Shown below are 15 T cell receptor beta chains from a single sample sequenced in a study of cytomegalovirus exposure and HLA in healthy donors. The PCR used 60 Vbeta and 13 Jbeta primers. Measured with immunoSEQ multiplex PCR; TCRdb has only the in-frame clones, and not every one. Seen here are about 200,000 clones, 83% observed once, and the top ten hold 1.2% to 1.5%. Sequenced: PBMCs. The receptor source for this set is a girl aged 5-17 years in good health and CMV-seronegative.

The chain has TRBV4-3 and TRBJ2-5; weak D call: TRBD1 (5 bases). Germline loops: CDR1 LGHNA, CDR2 YSLEER. Trimming removed 1 base at V and 1 base at J, with 16 bases between. CDR3 size: 17 residues. Here the CDR3 DNA reads TGCGCCAGCAGCCAAGGTTTGGCGCAGGGCCCCCAAGAGACCCAGTACTTC. Translated: CASSQGLAQGPQETQYF.

The chain recombines TRBV19 with TRBJ1-2, with TRBD1 matching 9 bases. The CDR3 sequence is 14 residues long. V lost 3 bases, J lost 6 bases, and 5 bases stayed unmatched. Germline V lookup: CDR1 LNHDA, CDR2 SQIVND (reference sequence). The chain's CDR3 is CASSMRRQGDGYTF. Here the CDR3 DNA reads TGTGCCAGTAGTATGAGACGACAGGGGGATGGCTACACCTTC.

The rearrangement joins TRBV19 to TRBJ2-6; 7 bases are a match to TRBD1. The length of the CDR3 is 17 residues. CDR1 and CDR2 (germline): LNHDA, SQIVND (reference sequence). V lost 9 bases to trimming and J lost 2 bases; unmatched junction nucleotides: 13. CDR3 residues: CASTKGAAETGANVLTF. For the CDR3, the DNA is TGTGCCAGCACGAAGGGGGCGGCAGAGACTGGGGCCAACGTCCTGACTTTC.

This chain joins TRBV29-1 and TRBJ2-7; 10 bases agree with TRBD2. Trimming took 3 bases from V and 5 from J; bases not matched to a gene: 10. The CDR3 length is 15 residues. Per germline, CDR1 SQVTM and CDR2 ANQGSEA. CDR3 region: CSVDARGLAKNEQYF. The CDR3 DNA reads TGCAGCGTTGACGCCAGGGGACTAGCGAAAAACGAGCAGTACTTC.

V usage is TRBV27 and J usage is TRBJ2-7, with no clear D. The CDR3 is made up of 14 amino acids. The germline CDR1 and CDR2 sequences are MNHEY and SMNVEV (reference sequence). Trimming left V 8 bases short and J 2 bases short, with 16 bases between. The CDR3 region is CASYPRQRPYEQYF. CDR3 DNA: TGTGCCAGCTACCCCCGACAAAGACCCTACGAGCAGTACTTC.

J is TRBJ2-5 and V is TRBV27; 9 nucleotides agree with TRBD2. The J segment lost 5 bases and the V segment lost 3 bases, leaving 7 bases of the junction unmatched. The CDR3 totals 15 residues. The germline V gene has CDR1 MNHEY and CDR2 SMNVEV (reference sequence). This CDR3 reads CASSFWREGGETQYF. The CDR3 region has the DNA TGTGCCAGCAGTTTCTGGCGGGAGGGCGGGGAGACCCAGTACTTC.

Only a few counts were recorded for this clone. Additional DNA sequences in this sample encode the identical CDR3. The chain combines TRBV4-1 with TRBJ2-1; 10 nucleotides align to TRBD2. The germline gives CDR1 MGHRA, CDR2 YSYEKL. The CDR3 consists of 16 residues. V was clipped by 7 bases and J by 6 bases; unmatched bases: 12. The CDR3 here is CASKASGSTPSNEQFF. CDR3 in DNA: TGCGCCAGCAAGGCTAGCGGGAGTACACCATCCAATGAGCAGTTCTTC.

The genes are TRBV6-4 and TRBJ2-1; 11 bases line up with TRBD2. Germline loops: CDR1 MRHNA, CDR2 SNTAGT. The length of the CDR3 is 17 residues. J gave up 0 bases and V 10 bases, and 11 bases lay outside the gene matches. The CDR3 sequence: CAKTSGKLLSSYNEQFF. CDR3 bases: TGTGCCAAGACTAGCGGGAAGTTACTAAGCTCCTACAATGAGCAGTTCTTC.

The genes are TRBV6-1 and TRBJ1-2; D is ambiguous. Germline lookup yields CDR1 MNHNS and CDR2 SASEGT. The CDR3 sequence is 15 residues long. Trimming stripped 1 base from V and 3 bases from J, with 12 bases between. CDR3 nucleotides: TGTGCCAGCAGTGAAGGTCCGAGGCCCTACTATGGCTACACCTTC. It encodes CASSEGPRPYYGYTF.

The CDR3 sequence is CASSPRTGDYEQYF. Written as DNA, the CDR3 is TGTGCCAGCAGCCCGAGGACAGGGGACTACGAGCAGTACTTC. The chain uses TRBV5-5 and TRBJ2-7; 9 bases are a match to TRBD1. Losses at the gene ends were 4 bases for V and 3 bases for J; bases not matched to a gene: 5. CDR3 length: 14 residues. Germline V gene sequence: CDR1 SGHKS, CDR2 YYEKEE (reference sequence).

This clone was found a few times. The rearrangement uses TRBV7-8 and TRBJ2-1; 7 nucleotides agree with TRBD1. The CDR3 runs to 15 residues. Germline V gives CDR1 SGHVS, CDR2 FQNEAQ. V dropped 1 base and J dropped 7; count of bases not matched to a gene: 7. CDR3 bases: TGTGCCAGCAGCTTAGACAGGGGCCTCAAAAATGAGCAGTTCTTC. It yields the protein CASSLDRGLKNEQFF.

This clone was seen only a few times. V usage is TRBV6-1 and J usage is TRBJ2-7, with unresolved D. The CDR3 loop spans 14 amino acids. The germline V and J ends were trimmed by 7 bases and 2 bases, with 15 bases remaining between them. Germline V CDR1 and CDR2: MNHNS, SASEGT. The CDR3 sequence: CASIARGRPYEQYF. In DNA, the CDR3 is TGTGCCAGCATCGCCCGTGGCAGGCCCTACGAGCAGTACTTC.

This chain connects TRBV6-4 to TRBJ2-2; 8 nucleotides match TRBD1. This CDR3 has 14 amino acids. Germline CDR1 is MRHNA and CDR2 is SNTAGT. The J segment lost 1 base and the V segment lost 6 bases, leaving 1 base of the junction unmatched. CDR3 in amino acids: CASSGTGNTGELFF. The CDR3 DNA is TGTGCCAGCAGCGGGACAGGGAACACCGGGGAGCTGTTTTTT.

The gene calls are TRBV27 and TRBJ1-5, with 9 bases aligning to TRBD1. Losses at the gene ends were 2 bases for V and 0 bases for J; bases not matched to a gene: 14. The CDR3 loop spans 20 amino acids. CDR1 is MNHEY and CDR2 is SMNVEV in the germline V gene (reference sequence). CDR3 DNA: TGTGCCAGCAGTTTACCTCTCGGGACAGGGATTCGGGATAGCAATCAGCCCCAGCATTTT. This gives the protein CASSLPLGTGIRDSNQPQHF.

This clone has just a few counts. The V gene is TRBV6-5, the J gene TRBJ1-3; D is unresolved. Trimming took 2 bases from V and 1 from J, leaving 9 bases between them. The germline V gene encodes CDR1 MNHEY and CDR2 SVGAGI. The CDR3 has 15 residues. The CDR3 sequence: CASSYAGSSGNTIYF. The CDR3 bases are TGTGCCAGCAGTTACGCGGGATCATCTGGAAACACCATATATTTT.